This T cell receptor beta chain was identified during a study of lymphopenia after photon versus proton radiotherapy. This CDR3 has 17 residues. Trimming took 4 bases from V and 2 from J, leaving 19 bases between them. Study conclusions and caveats: Better survival with proton therapy was suggested as possible, not demonstrated. Proton therapy kept repertoires fairly stable, unlike photons, which gained effector/memory cells.

As to this clone: What it binds is not known.

Clones were sequenced by immunoSEQ multiplex PCR, and TCRdb holds only the in-frame ones, with some missing. The repertoire includes 30,000 or so clones, around nine tenths of them detected once, and 45% to 60% sits in the top ten. The chain employs TRBV23-1 and TRBJ2-3; D unclear. TRBV23-1 is marked as an open reading frame, function uncertain. This sample comprised peripheral blood, obtained from a patient treated with proton-based radiotherapy. The origin of this receptor is a woman aged 60 to 75 with cholangiocarcinoma. Some clones in this sample may be carry-over from other donors' samples. CDR3 nucleotide sequence: TGCGCCAGCAGTCGAGCACGGTGGGTCATCGACACAGATACGCAGTATTTT. Its protein product is CASSRARWVIDTDTQYF.